Sequencing of this T cell receptor (beta chain) was carried out in a study of Graves' ophthalmopathy and Graves' hyperthyroidism. General observations from the study: A model built from 13 signatures distinguished ophthalmopathy from stable hyperthyroidism with 85% to 90% sensitivity and about 81% specificity.

Germline values: CDR1 DFQATT, CDR2 SNEGSKA (reference sequence). The CDR3 runs 15 residues. Trimming cost V 3 bases and J 5 bases; bases outside gene matches: 7. This clonotype was counted ten times or more. Its antigen is not identified. RNA transcripts served as template for amplifying TCR beta CDR3 sequences. Investigators did first-round RT-PCR with HTBI primers, then second-round multiplex PCR. TCRdb independently ran MiXCR on the multiplex PCR reads; one entry per CDR3 protein. Of roughly 500,000 distinct CDR3 sequences listed, over 13% are singletons. Input material: blood. The sequence was obtained from a woman in her twenties or thirties with Graves' ophthalmopathy. This chain uses TRBV20-1 with TRBJ2-7; TRBD2 agrees at 13 bases. The CDR3 spells CSASIGTSGKNEQYF. The CDR3 bases are TGCAGTGCTAGCATCGGGACTAGCGGGAAAAACGAGCAGTACTTC.